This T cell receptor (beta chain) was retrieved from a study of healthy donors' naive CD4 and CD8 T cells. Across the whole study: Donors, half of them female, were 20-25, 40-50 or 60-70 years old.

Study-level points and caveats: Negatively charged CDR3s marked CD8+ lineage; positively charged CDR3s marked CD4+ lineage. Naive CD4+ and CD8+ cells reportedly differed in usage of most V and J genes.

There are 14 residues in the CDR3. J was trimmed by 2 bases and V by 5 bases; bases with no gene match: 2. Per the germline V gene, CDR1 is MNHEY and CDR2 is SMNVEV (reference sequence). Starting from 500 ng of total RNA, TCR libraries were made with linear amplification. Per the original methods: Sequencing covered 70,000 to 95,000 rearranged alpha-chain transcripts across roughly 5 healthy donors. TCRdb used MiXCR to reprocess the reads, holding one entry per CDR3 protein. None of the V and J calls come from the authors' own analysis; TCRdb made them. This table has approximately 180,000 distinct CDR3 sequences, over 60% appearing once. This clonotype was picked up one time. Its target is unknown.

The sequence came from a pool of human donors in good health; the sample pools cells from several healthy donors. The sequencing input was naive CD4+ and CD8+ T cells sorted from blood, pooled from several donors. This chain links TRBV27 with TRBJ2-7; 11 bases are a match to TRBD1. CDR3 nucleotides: TGTGCCAGCAGTCGGACAGGGGGCCCCTACGAGCAGTACTTC. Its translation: CASSRTGGPYEQYF.